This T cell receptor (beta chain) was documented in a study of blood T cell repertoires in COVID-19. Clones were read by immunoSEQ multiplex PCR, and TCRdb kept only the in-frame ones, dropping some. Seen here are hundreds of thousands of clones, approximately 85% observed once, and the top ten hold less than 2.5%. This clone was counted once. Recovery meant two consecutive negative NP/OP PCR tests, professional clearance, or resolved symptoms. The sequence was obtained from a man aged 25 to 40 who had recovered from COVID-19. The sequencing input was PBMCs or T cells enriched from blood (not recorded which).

The CDR3 DNA is TGTGCCAGCAGAGCTAGCGGGGGTTACAATGAGCAGTTCTTC. Translating it yields CASRASGGYNEQFF. This chain uses TRBV2 with TRBJ2-1; 10 bases are a match to TRBD2. The junction had 3 bases not matched to a gene; V was cut back by 6 bases and J by 4 bases. This CDR3 comprises 14 residues. The germline V gene has CDR1 SNHLY and CDR2 FYNNEI.